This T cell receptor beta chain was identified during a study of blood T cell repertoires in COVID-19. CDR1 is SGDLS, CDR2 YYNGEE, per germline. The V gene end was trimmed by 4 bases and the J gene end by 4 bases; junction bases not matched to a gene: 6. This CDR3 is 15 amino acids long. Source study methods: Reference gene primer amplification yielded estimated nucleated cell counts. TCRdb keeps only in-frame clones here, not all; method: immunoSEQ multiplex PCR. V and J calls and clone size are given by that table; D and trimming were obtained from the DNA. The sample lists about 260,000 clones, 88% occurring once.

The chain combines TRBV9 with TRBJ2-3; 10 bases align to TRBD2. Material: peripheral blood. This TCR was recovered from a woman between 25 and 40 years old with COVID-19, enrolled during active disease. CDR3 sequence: CASSSAGGGADTQYF. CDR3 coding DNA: TGTGCCAGCAGCTCAGCGGGAGGGGGGGCAGATACGCAGTATTTT.